Listed below are T cell receptor beta chains from one sample, sequenced in a study of blood T cell repertoires in COVID-19. Some clones are missing from TCRdb's copy, which holds only in-frame ones; the method was immunoSEQ multiplex PCR. Of approximately 22,000 clones in the sample, 70% to 90% are singletons; the top ten hold 2.5%. Sequencing was carried out using peripheral blood. All receptors derive from a woman aged 65 to 85 with COVID-19, enrolled during active disease. Each CDR3 is given with its conserved first and last residue. The D gene is left open where the match is weak. Clone size, where shown, is once, few, many, or a class for clones that have expanded.

V	D	J	size	DNA	CDR3
TRBV6-5	NA	TRBJ1-4	NA	TGTGCCAGCAGTTACAGCACGAATGAAAAACTGTTTTTT	CASSYSTNEKLFF
TRBV5-4	TRBD2	TRBJ2-1	NA	TGTGCCAGCAGTCGTGGACTAGCGGGGGGGCCCCACAATGAGCAGTTCTTC	CASSRGLAGGPHNEQFF
TRBV7-2	NA	TRBJ1-4	NA	TGTGCCAGCAGCTTACGAGGAGGTGAAAAACTGTTTTTT	CASSLRGGEKLFF
TRBV6-5	NA	TRBJ1-2	NA	TGTGCCAGCAGTACCCGGCGGGGCTATGGCTACACCTTC	CASSTRRGYGYTF
TRBV14	NA	TRBJ1-1	NA	TGTGCCAGCAGCCAAGAGGTGGGCCTTCGTGCTTTCTTT	CASSQEVGLRAFF
TRBV3-1/TRBV3-2	TRBD1	TRBJ1-2	NA	TGTGCCAGCAGCCATCCGGGACAGGGGAACTATGGCTACACCTTC	CASSHPGQGNYGYTF
TRBV25-1	NA	TRBJ1-2	NA	TGTGCCAGCAGTGAATTCGGGGTGGAGGGCTACACCTTC	CASSEFGVEGYTF
TRBV7-9	NA	TRBJ2-3	NA	TGTGCCAGCAGCTTAGTACCAGAGGAGTATTTT	CASSLVPEEYF
TRBV4-3	TRBD1	TRBJ2-7	NA	TGCGCCAGCAGCCTCGCCCGGACAGGGTCCGAGCAGTACTTC	CASSLARTGSEQYF
TRBV5-4	NA	TRBJ2-1	NA	TGTGCCAGCTTTAACGGAGATCTCTACAATGAGCAGTTCTTC	CASFNGDLYNEQFF
TRBV11-3	NA	TRBJ2-7	NA	TGTGCCAGCAGCTTAGGATCAGGCGAGCAGTACTTC	CASSLGSGEQYF
TRBV2	NA	TRBJ1-1	few	TGTGCCAGCACGTGGGGGGGGGTTTCCACTGAAGCTTTCTTT	CASTWGGVSTEAFF
TRBV7-6	TRBD1	TRBJ2-1	NA	TGTGCCAGCAGCTTAAGGGTCCTTGGGGGACAGGGGGCCAATGAGCAGTTCTTC	CASSLRVLGGQGANEQFF
TRBV7-2	TRBD2	TRBJ2-3	few	TGTGCCAGCAGCTTTAGAGCGGGACGCACAGATACGCAGTATTTT	CASSFRAGRTDTQYF
TRBV6-2/TRBV6-3	NA	TRBJ2-2	NA	TGTGCCAGCACCCCTATTAGGGGGAGTAACACCGGGGAGCTGTTTTTT	CASTPIRGSNTGELFF
TRBV19	TRBD1	TRBJ1-4	NA	TGTGCCAGTAGTTGGGGGACAGGGAATGAAAAACTGTTTTTT	CASSWGTGNEKLFF
TRBV5-5	TRBD1	TRBJ1-2	NA	TGTGCCAGCAGTCGGACAGGGGAGGATGGCTACACCTTC	CASSRTGEDGYTF
TRBV14	NA	TRBJ1-1	few	TGTGCCAGCAGCCAGGGGACTCGGACTGAAGCTTTCTTT	CASSQGTRTEAFF
TRBV9	TRBD1	TRBJ2-3	NA	TGTGCCAGCAGCGTAGCTACTCCAGGGGGCGAAGTCCCGACAGATACGCAGTATTTT	CASSVATPGGEVPTDTQYF
TRBV24-1	TRBD2	TRBJ2-5	NA	TGTGCCACCAGTGATTTCATGGGAGGGCGGGAGAATGCGGAGACCCAGTACTTC	CATSDFMGGRENAETQYF
TRBV18	NA	TRBJ1-1	once	TGTGCCAGCTCACCGAAAGAGTGGGAGGTGAATAGTGGGATGAACACTGAAGCTTTCTTT	CASSPKEWEVNSGMNTEAFF
TRBV11-3	NA	TRBJ2-1	NA	TGTGCCAGCAGCTTAGCAGCGAATGAGCAGTTCTTC	CASSLAANEQFF
TRBV10-3	NA	TRBJ2-5	NA	TGTGCCATCAGTGCTTCGGAGACCCAGTACTTC	CAISASETQYF
TRBV18	TRBD1	TRBJ2-1	NA	TGTGCCAGCTCACCGTCCGGGACAGCTGTTGAGCAGTTCTTC	CASSPSGTAVEQFF
TRBV27	TRBD1	TRBJ1-2	NA	TGTGCCAGCAGTTTATCGCAGGACAGGGGGCATGGGTACACCTTC	CASSLSQDRGHGYTF
TRBV11-3	NA	TRBJ1-1	NA	TGTGCCAGCAGCTCTCAGGGGAACACTGAAGCTTTCTTT	CASSSQGNTEAFF
TRBV10-3	NA	TRBJ2-1	NA	TGTGCCATCACCGGAACTAGTTCCCAGGAGCAGTTCTTC	CAITGTSSQEQFF
TRBV7-8	TRBD1	TRBJ2-2	NA	TGTGCCAGCAGCCTAAAACAGGGGGCCGGGGAGCTGTTTTTT	CASSLKQGAGELFF
TRBV10-3	TRBD1	TRBJ1-5	once	TGTGCCATCAGTTCGGACAGGGGGCGAAGTCAGCCCCAGCATTTT	CAISSDRGRSQPQHF
TRBV6-2/TRBV6-3	NA	TRBJ2-1	few	TGTGCCAGCAGTTCAGGGGCCTTCTACAATGAGCAGTTCTTC	CASSSGAFYNEQFF
TRBV6-2/TRBV6-3	NA	TRBJ2-1	NA	TGTGCCAGCAGTACGGGGGACAGTAGGGCGTGGGGTGAGCAGTTCTTC	CASSTGDSRAWGEQFF
TRBV6-6	NA	TRBJ1-2	once	TGTGCCAGCAGTCCCAGCGAAAACTATGGCTACACCTTC	CASSPSENYGYTF
TRBV4-3	NA	TRBJ1-6	NA	TGCGCCAGCAGCCAAGAGAGGGGGGGGCTATTCCCCCTCCACTTT	CASSQERGGLFPLHF